Detailed here is one TCR beta chain. This clonotype was observed at least ten times. This receptor's antigen is unknown. Base quality data are lacking; no much larger clone is found one base away. This sample is part of a study of T cell repertoires in cytomegalovirus infection (dated by TCRdb to the late 2010s). About the study as a whole: Donor HLA type was relevant to the analysis, because carriage of CMV infection together with the matching HLA type was indicated by public TCR beta signatures.

The data were produced on an Illumina HiSeq 1500. The public reads were reanalyzed by TCRdb: fastp trimming at Q25, MiXCR alignment, in-frame beta chains only. Duplicate CDR3 protein sequences are folded into a single record with the most common DNA and genes. For this sample there are around 740,000 distinct CDR3 sequences; 35% appear just once. The biggest ten clones account for around 2.8% of the sample. Broader findings and caveats from the paper: The ex vivo response was dominated by HLA-C-restricted CMV-specific TCR beta clonotypes, and the single most frequent clonotype in two of eight donors was supplied by these HLA-C-restricted clonotypes. In both this cohort and an independent cohort of 350 or so donors, the cumulative frequency of public TCR beta family members distinguished carriers of CMV infection plus the relevant HLA type.

The CDR3 contains 17 residues, cysteine and phenylalanine counted. Only the CDR3 part of the read is kept: 51 bases, read in frame from the first base. CDR1 SGHTA and CDR2 FQGNSA are derived from the germline V gene. Trimming removed 2 bases from V and 10 bases from J; the gene matches leave 12 bases unexplained. This receptor was identified in a human donor in good health (CMV status not recorded). Some clones in this sample may be carry-over from other donors' samples. Sequenced: PBMCs. The rearranged segments are TRBV7-2 and TRBJ1-6; TRBD1 aligns with 9 central bases. The CDR3 protein is CASSLYPTGQGGSPLHF. At the DNA level, the sequence is TGTGCCAGCAGCTTATACCCCACGGGACAGGGCGGATCACCCCTCCACTTT.